This is a list of T cell receptor beta chains from one sample in a study of OX40 agonist ivuxolimab in advanced cancers. Sequencing was performed with immunoSEQ multiplex PCR; in TCRdb, only in-frame clones are kept and a portion is missing. The sample contains approximately 79,000 clones, 86% of which appear only once. This sample comprised CD4+ or CD8+ T cells sorted from blood, obtained in a trial of the OX40 agonist ivuxolimab. These receptors came from an adult with an advanced solid tumor such as melanoma, head and neck, liver or kidney cancer. Both conserved end residues are part of each CDR3. D genes are given only for firm matches. Only part of the rows carry a size: once, few, many, or a class if the clone is expanded.

>TRBD2|NA|TRBV19|TRBJ2-2
CASSSGGAAGELFF
TGTGCCAGTAGTAGCGGGGGGGCCGCCGGGGAGCTGTTTTTT
>NA|NA|TRBV11-1|TRBJ2-6
CASSLGRGSGANVLTF
TGTGCCAGCAGCTTAGGGCGTGGTTCTGGGGCCAACGTCCTGACTTTC
>NA|NA|TRBV7-9|TRBJ1-4
CASSLTVGEKLFF
TGTGCCAGCAGCTTAACGGTCGGGGAAAAACTGTTTTTT
>NA|NA|TRBV7-3|TRBJ2-1
CASSPRSYNEQFF
TGTGCCAGCAGCCCCCGTTCCTACAATGAGCAGTTCTTC
>NA|NA|TRBV29-1|TRBJ1-2
CSVADSRGYTF
TGCAGCGTCGCCGATTCCCGTGGCTACACCTTC
>TRBD1|medium-sized|TRBV4-1|TRBJ1-5
CASSQGAQGIGQPQHF
TGCGCCAGCAGCCAAGGTGCACAGGGGATAGGTCAGCCCCAGCATTTT
>TRBD1|NA|TRBV29-1|TRBJ2-1
CSVRDRGQNEQFF
TGCAGCGTTCGGGACAGGGGTCAGAATGAGCAGTTCTTC
>TRBD2|NA|TRBV6-1|TRBJ2-7
CASRGDYYEQYF
TGTGCCAGCAGGGGGGACTACTACGAGCAGTACTTC
>TRBD2|NA|TRBV5-1|TRBJ2-7
CASSLGWAGAYEQYF
TGCGCCAGCAGCCTGGGTTGGGCGGGGGCCTACGAGCAGTACTTC
>TRBD1|NA|TRBV6-1|TRBJ2-7
CASSNPGQRAYEQYF
TGTGCCAGCAGTAACCCGGGACAGAGAGCCTACGAGCAGTACTTC
>TRBD1|NA|TRBV6-5|TRBJ1-1
CASSYSYDRGNTEAFF
TGTGCCAGCAGTTACTCGTATGACAGGGGGAACACTGAAGCTTTCTTT
>NA|few|TRBV21-1|TRBJ1-2
CASSKKGCYGYTF
TGTGCCAGCAGCAAAAAGGGGTGCTATGGCTACACCTTC
>NA|NA|TRBV23-1|TRBJ2-7
CASWRAGEPEQYF
TGCGCCAGTTGGAGGGCAGGGGAGCCCGAGCAGTACTTC
>NA|NA|TRBV25-1|TRBJ2-1
CASSEGSEANEQFF
TGTGCCAGCAGTGAGGGGAGTGAGGCGAATGAGCAGTTCTTC
>NA|NA|TRBV30|TRBJ2-7
CAWSVRGEQYF
TGTGCCTGGAGTGTACGCGGCGAGCAGTACTTC
>NA|NA|TRBV6-6|TRBJ2-7
CASSYSASINYEQYF
TGTGCCAGCAGTTACTCGGCTAGCATAAACTACGAGCAGTACTTC
>NA|NA|TRBV7-9|TRBJ2-3
CASTHGGTDTQYF
TGTGCCAGCACCCACGGCGGAACAGATACGCAGTATTTT
>NA|NA|TRBV18|TRBJ1-2
CASSPGADYGYTF
TGTGCCAGCTCCCCAGGGGCGGATTATGGCTACACCTTC
>NA|NA|TRBV6-1|TRBJ1-1
CASSEGHMNTEAFF
TGTGCCAGCAGTGAGGGACATATGAACACTGAAGCTTTCTTT
>TRBD2|NA|TRBV5-1|TRBJ2-1
CATTLAGGHNEQFF
TGCGCCACCACACTAGCGGGAGGGCACAATGAGCAGTTCTTC
>NA|NA|TRBV7-2|TRBJ2-7
CASSPVSAYEQYF
TGTGCCAGCAGCCCCGTGAGTGCTTACGAGCAGTACTTC
>NA|NA|TRBV6-1|TRBJ1-4
CASSGSKGGDEKLFF
TGTGCCAGCAGTGGGTCCAAGGGGGGGGATGAAAAACTGTTTTTT
>TRBD2|once|TRBV10-3|TRBJ2-7
CAISDTSGRRYEQYF
TGTGCCATCAGTGACACTAGCGGGAGAAGGTACGAGCAGTACTTC
>NA|NA|TRBV7-9|TRBJ1-4
CASSQGWEKLFF
TGTGCCAGCAGCCAAGGGTGGGAAAAACTGTTTTTT
>NA|NA|TRBV9|TRBJ1-3
CASSVGRGNTIYF
TGTGCCAGCAGCGTAGGCCGCGGAAACACCATATATTTT
>NA|NA|TRBV6-6|TRBJ2-7
CASSYGGTDYEQYF
TGTGCCAGCAGTTACGGCGGGACCGACTACGAGCAGTACTTC
>NA|NA|TRBV9|TRBJ1-2
CASTGTNYGYTF
TGTGCCAGCACAGGGACTAACTATGGCTACACCTTC
>TRBD1|NA|TRBV6-5|TRBJ1-2
CASSSQGVGYTF
TGTGCCAGCAGTTCCCAGGGGGTCGGCTACACCTTC
>TRBD1|NA|TRBV19|TRBJ1-2
CASSRTLRDRENYGYTF
TGTGCCAGTAGCAGGACCCTTCGGGACAGGGAAAACTATGGCTACACCTTC
>NA|NA|TRBV7-4|TRBJ1-1
CASSQLTNTEAFF
TGTGCCAGCAGCCAACTAACGAACACTGAAGCTTTCTTT
>NA|NA|TRBV11-2|TRBJ2-2
CASSLAVTGELFF
TGTGCCAGCAGCTTAGCCGTCACCGGGGAGCTGTTTTTT
>NA|NA|TRBV5-1|TRBJ2-5
CASSLGLQETQYF
TGCGCCAGCAGCTTGGGGCTTCAAGAGACCCAGTACTTC
>TRBD1|NA|TRBV5-1|TRBJ2-1
CASSLQGVDNEQFF
TGCGCCAGCAGCCTACAGGGGGTGGACAATGAGCAGTTCTTC
>NA|NA|TRBV5-5|TRBJ1-1
CASSLVPPNTEAFF
TGTGCCAGCAGCTTGGTGCCCCCGAACACTGAAGCTTTCTTT
>NA|NA|TRBV5-1|TRBJ1-1
CASSPDPDGNTEAFF
TGCGCCAGCAGCCCAGACCCCGACGGGAACACTGAAGCTTTCTTT
>NA|NA|TRBV30|TRBJ2-3
CAWSKGPGTDTQYF
TGTGCCTGGAGTAAAGGACCGGGCACAGATACGCAGTATTTT
>TRBD2|NA|TRBV6-5|TRBJ2-7
CASSTSGGKYEQYF
TGTGCCAGCAGCACTAGCGGGGGGAAGTACGAGCAGTACTTC
>TRBD1|once|TRBV6-1|TRBJ2-5
CASSVAGGQETQYF
TGTGCCAGCAGTGTGGCAGGGGGACAAGAGACCCAGTACTTC
>TRBD1|NA|TRBV5-4|TRBJ2-6
CASSSPQGADNVLTF
TGTGCCAGCAGCTCCCCACAGGGGGCTGACAACGTCCTGACTTTC
>NA|few|TRBV13|TRBJ1-2
CASSIRGNYGYTF
TGTGCCAGCAGCATCAGGGGCAACTATGGCTACACCTTC
>NA|NA|TRBV5-5|TRBJ2-7
CASSSPGTGTYEQYF
TGTGCCAGCAGCTCGCCAGGGACGGGTACCTACGAGCAGTACTTC
>NA|NA|TRBV7-8|TRBJ2-7
CASSLPRLPSVEQYF
TGTGCCAGCAGCTTACCGCGACTGCCCTCAGTCGAGCAGTACTTC
>NA|NA|TRBV2|TRBJ2-7
CASTQAYEQYF
TGTGCCAGCACCCAAGCCTACGAGCAGTACTTC
>TRBD2|NA|TRBV19|TRBJ2-3
CASTGELAGVDTQYF
TGTGCCAGTACCGGGGAACTAGCGGGAGTAGATACGCAGTATTTT
>TRBD1|NA|TRBV6-4|TRBJ1-1
CASSAPVISDRGELAEAFF
TGTGCCAGCAGTGCCCCTGTTATAAGTGACAGGGGGGAACTTGCTGAAGCTTTCTTT
>TRBD1|NA|TRBV7-9|TRBJ2-3
CAGRTGGGTDTQYF
TGTGCCGGCAGGACAGGGGGCGGCACAGATACGCAGTATTTT
>NA|NA|TRBV27|TRBJ2-3
CASSQSQNTDTQYF
TGTGCCAGCAGTCAATCCCAAAACACAGATACGCAGTATTTT
>NA|once|TRBV5-4|TRBJ2-7
CASSLAGHLAEQYF
TGTGCCAGCAGCTTGGCCGGACACCTCGCCGAGCAGTACTTC